These 17 T cell receptor beta chains share one sample of origin, sequenced in a study of control samples from healthy donors and cancer patients. The protocol was immunoSEQ multiplex PCR, while the TCRdb copy is restricted to in-frame clones and leaves out a portion. The sample records 110,000 to 150,000 clones, under 90% being singletons. Material: blood. All receptors come from a man younger than 40 in good health.

The chain has TRBV29-1 and TRBJ2-1; no clear D gene. This CDR3 region has 12 residues. CDR1 SQVTM and CDR2 ANQGSEA come from the germline V gene. Trimming stripped 4 bases from V and 9 bases from J, with 13 bases between. The CDR3 DNA is TGCAGCGTTGGGAGAGAAGCTGGTGAGCAGTTCTTC. It yields the protein CSVGREAGEQFF.

The gene calls are TRBV4-3 and TRBJ2-1, with 11 bases fitting TRBD2. Germline V CDR1 and CDR2: LGHNA, YSLEER. V trimming: 6 bases; J trimming: 9 bases; junction bases outside the gene matches: 7. The CDR3 sequence is 14 residues long. As DNA, the CDR3 is TGCGCCAGCAGAGGGACTAGCGGACTCTCTGAGCAGTTCTTC. This codes for CASRGTSGLSEQFF.

This clone was recorded once. This chain uses TRBV6-5 with TRBJ2-7, with D perhaps matching TRBD1 (6 bases). CDR3 length equals 13 residues. CDR1 is MNHEY, CDR2 SVGAGI, per germline. V lost 3 bases, J lost 9 bases, and 15 bases lay in between. The CDR3: CASSYEQGRGQYF. In nucleotides, the CDR3 is TGTGCCAGCAGTTATGAGCAGGGGCGCGGGCAGTACTTC.

The CDR3 protein is CASSRQAGYEQYF. DNA for the CDR3: TGTGCCAGCAGCCGACAGGCCGGGTACGAGCAGTACTTC. The V call is TRBV7-9, the J call TRBJ2-7, with a weak D call TRBD1 (6 bases). Per germline, CDR1 SEHNR and CDR2 FQNEAQ (reference sequence). CDR3 length: 13 amino acids. The germline V and J ends were trimmed by 5 bases and 4 bases, with 12 bases remaining between them. Full variable domain (rest looked up from reference TRBV7-9 and TRBJ2-7): DTGVSQNPRHKITKRGQNVTFRCDPISEHNRLYWYRQTLGQGPEFLTYFQNEAQLEKSRLLSDRFSAERPKGSFSTLEIQRTEQGDSAMYLCASSRQAGYEQYFGPGTRLTVT.

The count of this clone is one. The rearrangement uses TRBV7-3 and TRBJ2-5; tentative D call: TRBD2 (5 bases). V gave up 1 base and J gave up 0 bases, with 12 bases separating them. Germline lookup yields CDR1 SGHTA and CDR2 FQGTGA. CDR3 length: 16 residues. The CDR3 nucleotides are TGTGCCAGCAGCTTAATCCCGGGAAGCAACCAAGAGACCCAGTACTTC. It is translated as CASSLIPGSNQETQYF.

V usage is TRBV5-1 and J usage is TRBJ2-7; D might be TRBD1 (6 bases). Germline V CDR1 and CDR2: SGHRS, YFSETQ. This CDR3 is 13 amino acids long. Trimming took off 2 bases at V and 4 bases at J, with 10 bases between the two ends. Here the CDR3 DNA reads TGCGCCAGCAGCTTCCCTAGGGGGTACGAGCAGTACTTC. Residues: CASSFPRGYEQYF.

This chain links TRBV13 with TRBJ1-2; D gene uncertain. The ends were cut back, 0 bases at V and 1 base at J, with 9 bases in the middle. The CDR3 loop spans 15 amino acids. From germline, CDR1 is PRHDT and CDR2 FYEKMQ (reference sequence). Written as DNA, the CDR3 is TGTGCCAGCAGCTTAGGCAGTGTCGTTAACTATGGCTACACCTTC. This encodes CASSLGSVVNYGYTF.

The chain's CDR3 is CASRQGRTNQPQHF. The DNA for the CDR3 is TGTGCCAGCAGACAGGGACGAACAAATCAGCCCCAGCATTTT. The V gene is TRBV27, the J gene TRBJ1-5, with D possibly being TRBD1 (6 bases). CDR3 size: 14 residues. Germline values: CDR1 MNHEY, CDR2 SMNVEV (reference sequence). V lost 6 bases, J lost 4 bases, and 13 bases lay in between.

This chain uses TRBV5-6 with TRBJ2-2; 10 nucleotides align to TRBD1. Germline values: CDR1 SGHDT, CDR2 YYEEEE. This CDR3 comprises 15 residues. With 5 bases clipped from V and 6 bases from J, the junction kept 7 bases outside the gene matches. CDR3 protein: CASSMTGGAPGELFF. In nucleotides, the CDR3 is TGTGCCAGCAGTATGACAGGGGGCGCGCCCGGGGAGCTGTTTTTT.

The chain uses TRBV11-2 and TRBJ1-6, with D possibly matching TRBD1 (6 bases). Germline CDR1 and CDR2: SGHAT and FQNNGV. This CDR3 spans 13 amino acids. The CDR3 protein is CEKGEGYNSPLHF. CDR3 nucleotides: TGTGAGAAGGGGGAGGGCTATAATTCACCCCTCCACTTT. Full variable domain (remainder filled in from reference TRBV11-2 and TRBJ1-6): EAGVAQSPRYKIIEKRQSVAFWCNPISGHATLYWYQQILGQGPKLLIQFQNNGVVDDSQLPKDRFSAERLKGVDSTLKIQPAKLEDSAVYLCEKGEGYNSPLHFGNGTRLTVT.

The chain combines TRBV15 with TRBJ1-2; D is ambiguous. This CDR3 is built from 16 residues. The germline V gene encodes CDR1 LNHNV and CDR2 YYDKDF (reference sequence). The V end lost 0 bases, the J end lost 4 bases, and 15 bases lay between the germline ends. In nucleotides, the CDR3 is TGTGCCACCAGCAGAGATCTACCGAGTCCTTTCTATGGCTACACCTTC. Amino acid sequence: CATSRDLPSPFYGYTF.

The chain links TRBV7-9 to TRBJ2-7; 8 positions match TRBD2. The CDR3 loop spans 15 amino acids. CDR1 is SEHNR and CDR2 is FQNEAQ in the germline V gene (reference sequence). V shed 1 base and J 5 bases; nucleotides not matched to a gene: 7. This chain's CDR3 is CASSLVAGGGHEQYF. The CDR3 nucleotides are TGTGCCAGCAGCTTAGTGGCCGGGGGGGGCCACGAGCAGTACTTC. The entire variable domain, with the rest obtained from reference TRBV7-9 and TRBJ2-7, is as follows: DTGVSQNPRHKITKRGQNVTFRCDPISEHNRLYWYRQTLGQGPEFLTYFQNEAQLEKSRLLSDRFSAERPKGSFSTLEIQRTEQGDSAMYLCASSLVAGGGHEQYFGPGTRLTVT.

In regard to this clone: It is unclear where the CDR3 begins or ends on the DNA, so no DNA is shown, and the CDR3 is as TCRdb lists it. The genes are TRBV24-1 and TRBJ2-7; the table's D call TRBD1 went unverified against the DNA. The germline gives CDR1 KGHDR, CDR2 SFDVKD. The CDR3 comprises 13 residues, both ends counted. The CDR3 sequence: CATNSGQGFEQYF.

CDR3: CASSLDGPDTQYF. CDR3 bases: TGTGCCAGCAGCTTAGATGGCCCAGATACGCAGTATTTT. The V gene is TRBV7-2, the J gene TRBJ2-3; no reliable D call. Trimming removed 1 base from V and 4 bases from J, with 6 bases in between. Germline values: CDR1 SGHTA, CDR2 FQGNSA. The length of the CDR3 is 13 residues.

V and J are TRBV6-5 and TRBJ1-4; TRBD1 might be the D (5 bases). Germline CDR1 reads MNHEY; CDR2 reads SVGAGI. Trimming pared 8 bases from V and 8 bases from J, leaving 21 bases between. The CDR3 is 15 residues long. The CDR3 reads CASDSWDPSPEKLFF. CDR3 coding DNA: TGTGCCAGCGACTCTTGGGACCCGAGCCCCGAAAAACTGTTTTTT.

In this sample, this clone turned up a few times. This chain connects TRBV5-6 to TRBJ1-2; D remains unclear. Germline CDR1 SGHDT, CDR2 YYEEEE. V was cut by 0 bases and J by 8 bases, with 14 bases left in between. This CDR3 is built from 14 residues. Here the CDR3 reads CASSLDARLSGYTF. CDR3 nucleotides: TGTGCCAGCAGCTTGGATGCTCGGTTGAGCGGCTACACCTTC. The full variable domain, completed using reference TRBV5-6 and TRBJ1-2, is DAGVTQSPTHLIKTRGQQVTLRCSPKSGHDTVSWYQQALGQGPQFIFQYYEEEERQRGNFPDRFSGHQFPNYSSELNVNALLLGDSALYLCASSLDARLSGYTFGSGTRLTVV.

This clone was detected only once. The V and J genes are TRBV5-4 and TRBJ1-1; TRBD1 matches at 7 bases. The germline CDR1 and CDR2 sequences are SGHNT and YYREEE (reference sequence). V lost 0 bases and J lost 4; bases outside the gene matches: 3. This CDR3 has 14 amino acids. CDR3 residues: CASSLAQGGTEAFF. The CDR3, as DNA: TGTGCCAGCAGCTTGGCTCAGGGGGGCACTGAAGCTTTCTTT.